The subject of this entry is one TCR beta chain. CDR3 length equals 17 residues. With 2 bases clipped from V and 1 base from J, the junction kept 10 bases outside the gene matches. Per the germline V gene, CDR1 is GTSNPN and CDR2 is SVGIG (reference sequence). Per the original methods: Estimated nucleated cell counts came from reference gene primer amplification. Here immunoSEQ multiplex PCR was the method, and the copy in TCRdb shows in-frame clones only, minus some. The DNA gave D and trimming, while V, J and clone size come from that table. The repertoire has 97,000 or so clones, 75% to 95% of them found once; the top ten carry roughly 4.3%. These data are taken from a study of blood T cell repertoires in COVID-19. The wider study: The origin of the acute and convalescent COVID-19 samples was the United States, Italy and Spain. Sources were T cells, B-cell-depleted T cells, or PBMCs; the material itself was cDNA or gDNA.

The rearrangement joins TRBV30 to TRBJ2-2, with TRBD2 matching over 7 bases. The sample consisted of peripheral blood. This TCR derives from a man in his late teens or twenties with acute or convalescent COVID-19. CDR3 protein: CAWSRAGEGVNTGELFF. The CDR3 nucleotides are TGTGCCTGGAGTCGGGCGGGGGAAGGAGTGAACACCGGGGAGCTGTTTTTT.